This paragraph reports one TCR beta chain. Its antigen is unknown. Isolation yielded PBMCs, at least 6 million per sample, in every case. This entry is derived from a study of blood T cells in healthy people across ages. Study-level findings and limits: Per million T cells, the diversity of TCR beta decreased roughly linearly as age advanced. It was not known whether donors were CMV positive (a possible confounder of expanded clonotype changes).

A second about 6 to 11 cycle PCR used barcoded and J-beta primers. MiXCR, applied by TCRdb to the 5' RACE reads, yields one record per CDR3 protein. The data show approximately 1,700,000 distinct CDR3 sequences, approximately 39% seen once. The germline V and J ends were trimmed by 1 base and 7 bases, with 16 bases remaining between them. The V gene's germline CDR1 is SGHAT and CDR2 FQNNGV. This CDR3 spans 15 amino acids. Sequencing input: blood. This receptor was identified in a human donor in good health. The chain links TRBV11-2 to TRBJ1-2, with D unclear. DNA of the CDR3: TGTGCCAGCAGCTTAGTATCGGCCACTGGCTCTGGCTACACCTTC. The encoded protein is CASSLVSATGSGYTF. Using reference TRBV11-2 and TRBJ1-2 for the parts outside the CDR3, the full variable domain is EAGVAQSPRYKIIEKRQSVAFWCNPISGHATLYWYQQILGQGPKLLIQFQNNGVVDDSQLPKDRFSAERLKGVDSTLKIQPAKLEDSAVYLCASSLVSATGSGYTFGSGTRLTVV.